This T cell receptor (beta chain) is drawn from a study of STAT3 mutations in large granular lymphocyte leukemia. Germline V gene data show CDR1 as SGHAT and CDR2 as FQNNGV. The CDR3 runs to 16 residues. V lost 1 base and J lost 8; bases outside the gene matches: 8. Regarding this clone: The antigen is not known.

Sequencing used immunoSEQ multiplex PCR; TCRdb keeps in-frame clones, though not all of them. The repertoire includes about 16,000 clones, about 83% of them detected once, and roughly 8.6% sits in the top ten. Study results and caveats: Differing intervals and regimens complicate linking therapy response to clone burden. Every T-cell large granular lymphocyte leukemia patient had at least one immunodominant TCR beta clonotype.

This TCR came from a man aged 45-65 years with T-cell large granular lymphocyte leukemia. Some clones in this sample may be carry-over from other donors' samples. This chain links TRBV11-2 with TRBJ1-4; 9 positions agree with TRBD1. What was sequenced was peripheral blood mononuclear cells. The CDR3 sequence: CASSLGGQGYKEKLFF. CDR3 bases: TGTGCCAGCAGCTTAGGAGGACAGGGGTACAAGGAAAAACTGTTTTTT.